The clone carrying this T cell receptor (beta chain) was recorded a few times. What it binds is not known. V was pared by 5 bases and J by 6 bases, with 14 bases between. This CDR3 region has 14 residues. The V gene's germline CDR1 is SGHTA and CDR2 FQGNSA. Using RNA transcripts as the source, TCR beta CDR3 regions were amplified. Using the HTBI primer set, a first-round RT-PCR was run on the TCR CDR3. TCRdb re-analysed the multiplex PCR reads in MiXCR, keeping a single row per CDR3 protein. Here the sample spans a few hundred thousand distinct CDR3 sequences, about 14% being singletons. This specimen belongs to a study of T cells in Graves' hyperthyroidism and ophthalmopathy. Study-level points and caveats: Among clonotypes expanded in thyroid above 0.001, most were also found in blood.

The sample consisted of blood. This clonotype was obtained from a woman in her 30s with Graves' ophthalmopathy. The chain combines TRBV7-2 with TRBJ2-1; a weak D match, TRBD2 (7 bases). Here the CDR3 reads CASSGGAGGNEQFF. The CDR3 DNA reads TGTGCCAGCAGCGGGGGGGCCGGCGGCAATGAGCAGTTCTTC.